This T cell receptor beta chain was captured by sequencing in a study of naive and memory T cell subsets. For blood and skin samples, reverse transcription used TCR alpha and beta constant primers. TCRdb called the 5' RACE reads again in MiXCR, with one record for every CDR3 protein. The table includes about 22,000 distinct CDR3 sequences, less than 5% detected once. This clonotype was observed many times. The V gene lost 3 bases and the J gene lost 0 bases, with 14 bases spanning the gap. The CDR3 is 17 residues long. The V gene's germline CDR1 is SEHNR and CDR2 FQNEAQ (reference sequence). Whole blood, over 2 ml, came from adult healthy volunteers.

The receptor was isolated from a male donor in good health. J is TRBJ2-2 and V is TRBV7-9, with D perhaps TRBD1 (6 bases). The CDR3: CASSLGTGSPNTGELFF. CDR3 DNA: TGTGCCAGCAGCTTGGGCACAGGGAGCCCGAACACCGGGGAGCTGTTTTTT.